This T cell receptor beta chain was sequenced during a study of identical twins. The study, taken as a whole, reports: Conclusions came from cross-sectional statistical analysis, not from following the same donors.

TCRdb re-called the 5' RACE reads through MiXCR, storing one row per CDR3 protein. The table includes 450,000 or so distinct CDR3 sequences, less than 20% detected once. Germline V lookup: CDR1 SGHAT, CDR2 FQNNGV. CDR3 length: 13 residues. Trimming stripped 5 bases from V and 6 bases from J, with 13 bases between. This clonotype was observed many times. No antigen is known for it. The source material was naive T cells sorted from blood. This TCR came from a man aged 50-60 years in good health. This chain connects TRBV11-2 to TRBJ1-1; tentative D call: TRBD1 (5 bases). CDR3 sequence (DNA): TGTGCCAGCAGCCTTTTTAGGGGTCCTGAAGCTTTCTTT. The encoded protein is CASSLFRGPEAFF.